This entry concerns a single TCR beta chain. This sample was included in a study of blood T cell dynamics during melanoma immunotherapy. Overall study context: Standard first-line treatment here was pembrolizumab or nivolumab plus ipilimumab in metastatic melanoma.

A fixed DNA input of 350 ng was used per bulk PBMC sample. Sequencing used immunoSEQ multiplex PCR; TCRdb keeps in-frame clones, though not all of them. The repertoire holds 10,000 to 15,000 clones, about 86% seen once, with about 4.3% in the top ten. The CDR3 runs to 18 residues. V dropped 3 bases and J dropped 0; count of bases not matched to a gene: 6. Germline V gene sequence: CDR1 KGHSH, CDR2 LQKENI. Time point noted: pre-treatment baseline. Disease control meant complete response, partial response or stable disease at 12 weeks. The receptor was isolated from a human donor with melanoma. The specimen comprised blood, sampled from a patient treated with checkpoint blockade. The chain links TRBV18 to TRBJ2-3, with 13 bases lining up with TRBD2. In DNA, the CDR3 is TGTGCCAGCTCACCTGGGAGACTAGCGGGAGGAAGCACAGATACGCAGTATTTT. It codes for CASSPGRLAGGSTDTQYF.